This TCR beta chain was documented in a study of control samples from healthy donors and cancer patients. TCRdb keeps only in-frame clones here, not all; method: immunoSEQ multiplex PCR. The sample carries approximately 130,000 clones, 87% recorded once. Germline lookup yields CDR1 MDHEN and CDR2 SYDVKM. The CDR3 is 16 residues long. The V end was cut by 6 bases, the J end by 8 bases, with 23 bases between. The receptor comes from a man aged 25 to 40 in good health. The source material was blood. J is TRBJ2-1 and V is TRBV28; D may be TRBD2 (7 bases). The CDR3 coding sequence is TGTGCCAGCAGGTCCTATAAGGGGGGGGAGGGATATGAGCAGTTCTTC. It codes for CASRSYKGGEGYEQFF.